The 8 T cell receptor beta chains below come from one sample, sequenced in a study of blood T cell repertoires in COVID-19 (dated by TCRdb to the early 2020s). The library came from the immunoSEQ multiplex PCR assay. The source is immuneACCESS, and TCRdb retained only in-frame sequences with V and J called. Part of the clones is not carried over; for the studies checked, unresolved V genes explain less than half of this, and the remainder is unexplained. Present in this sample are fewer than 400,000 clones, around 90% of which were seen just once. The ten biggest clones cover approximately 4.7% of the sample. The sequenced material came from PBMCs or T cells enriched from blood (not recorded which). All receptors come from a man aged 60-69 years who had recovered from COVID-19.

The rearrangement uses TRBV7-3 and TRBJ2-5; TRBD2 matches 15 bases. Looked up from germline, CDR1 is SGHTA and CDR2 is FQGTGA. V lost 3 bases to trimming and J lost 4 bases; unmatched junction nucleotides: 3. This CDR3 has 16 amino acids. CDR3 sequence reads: CASSLGLAGGGETQYF. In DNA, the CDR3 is TGTGCCAGCAGCTTGGGACTAGCGGGAGGTGGAGAGACCCAGTACTTC.

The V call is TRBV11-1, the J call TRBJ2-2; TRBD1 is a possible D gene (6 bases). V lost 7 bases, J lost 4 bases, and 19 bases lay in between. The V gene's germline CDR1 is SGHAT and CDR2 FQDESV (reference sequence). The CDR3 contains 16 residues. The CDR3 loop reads CASTPTGRPGTGELFF. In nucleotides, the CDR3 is TGTGCCAGCACACCTACAGGGCGGCCGGGCACCGGGGAGCTGTTTTTT.

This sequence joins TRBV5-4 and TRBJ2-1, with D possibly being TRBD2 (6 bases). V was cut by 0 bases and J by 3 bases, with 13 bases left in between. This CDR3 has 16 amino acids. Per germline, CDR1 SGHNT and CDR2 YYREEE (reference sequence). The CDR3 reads CASSLGGTGGYNEQFF. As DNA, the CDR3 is TGTGCCAGCAGCTTGGGAGGGACTGGAGGCTACAATGAGCAGTTCTTC.

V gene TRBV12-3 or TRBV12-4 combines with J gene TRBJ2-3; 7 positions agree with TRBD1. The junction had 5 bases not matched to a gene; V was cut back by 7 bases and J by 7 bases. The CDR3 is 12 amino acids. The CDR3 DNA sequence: TGTGCCAGCACAACACAGGGGAATACGCAGTATTTT. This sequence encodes CASTTQGNTQYF.

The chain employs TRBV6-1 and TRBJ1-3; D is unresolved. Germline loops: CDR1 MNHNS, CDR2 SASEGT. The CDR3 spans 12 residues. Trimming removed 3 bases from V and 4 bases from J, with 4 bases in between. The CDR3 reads CASSDGGNTIYF. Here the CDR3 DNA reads TGTGCCAGCAGTGACGGGGGAAACACCATATATTTT.

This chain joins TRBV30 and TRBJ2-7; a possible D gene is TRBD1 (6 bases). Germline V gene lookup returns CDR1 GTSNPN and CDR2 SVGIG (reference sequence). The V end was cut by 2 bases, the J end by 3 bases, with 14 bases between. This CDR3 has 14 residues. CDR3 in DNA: TGTGCCTGGAGTACAGGGTCAGGGCACTACGAGCAGTACTTC. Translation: CAWSTGSGHYEQYF.

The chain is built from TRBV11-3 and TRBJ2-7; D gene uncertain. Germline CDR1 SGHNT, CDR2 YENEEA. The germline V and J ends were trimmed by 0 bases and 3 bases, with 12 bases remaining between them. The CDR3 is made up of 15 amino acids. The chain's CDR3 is CASSLDSQDYYEQYF. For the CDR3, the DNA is TGTGCCAGCAGCTTAGATTCGCAGGATTACTACGAGCAGTACTTC.

The CDR3 loop is CASSIPQGASNQPQHF. CDR3 DNA sequence: TGTGCCAGCAGTATCCCACAGGGGGCGAGCAATCAGCCCCAGCATTTT. The chain links TRBV28 to TRBJ1-5; 9 bases line up with TRBD1. Germline V gene data show CDR1 as MDHEN and CDR2 as SYDVKM. This CDR3 has 16 residues. With V trimmed by 5 bases and J by 1 base, 6 bases remained unmatched.